This T cell receptor (beta chain) derives from a study of T cell repertoires in cytomegalovirus infection. Study at large: The public TCR beta signatures pointed to both CMV infection and matching HLA type. Findings and caveats of the study: Individuals carrying CMV plus the relevant HLA were identified by cumulative frequency of public TCR beta families. In two of eight donors, the top clonotype was HLA-C-restricted CMV-specific.

TCRdb re-called the reads through MiXCR, storing one row per CDR3 protein. Of 210,000 or so distinct CDR3 sequences listed, approximately 7% are singletons. There are many counts of this clonotype. The antigen remains unidentified. The CDR3 is 16 amino acids. CDR1 and CDR2 from the germline V gene are SEHNR and FQNEAQ (reference sequence). Trimming cost V 5 bases and J 4 bases, with 20 bases left between them. J is TRBJ2-5 and V is TRBV7-9; D not resolved. This sequence originates from a human donor in good health (CMV status not recorded). Some clones in this sample may be carry-over from other donors' samples. Material for sequencing was PBMCs. The CDR3 loop reads CASSQRWTLGRETQYF. DNA for the CDR3: TGTGCCAGCAGCCAGCGTTGGACCCTAGGTAGAGAGACCCAGTACTTC.